This TCR beta chain was captured in a study of blood T cells in healthy people across ages. Findings of the study overall: The CMV status of each donor remained undetermined, and this could have confounded shifts in expanded clonotypes.

A remark on this clonotype: Its antigen is still unknown.

The use of a sample-barcoded 5' primer and a J-beta primer mix characterized a second PCR of roughly 6 to 12 cycles. Each single sample gave us at least 2.5 million CDR3-containing paired-end reads. TCRdb analysed the 5' RACE reads with MiXCR anew, one entry per CDR3 protein. The sample has 1.2 million to 1.5 million distinct CDR3 sequences; around 59% are singletons. Germline V gives CDR1 SGHAT, CDR2 FQNNGV. The CDR3 consists of 13 residues. V was cut by 2 bases and J by 8 bases, with 10 bases left in between. Donors each provided approximately 9.6 milliliters of peripheral blood. This chain uses TRBV11-2 with TRBJ2-1; D not resolved. Sequenced input: blood. This receptor was taken from a man between 18 and 35 years old in good health. CDR3 nucleotides: TGTGCCAGCAGCTTATCTCGTCCCCATGAGCAGTTCTTC. Its protein is CASSLSRPHEQFF.